This T cell receptor beta chain was identified during a study of blood T cell repertoires in COVID-19. The junction had 10 bases not matched to a gene; V was cut back by 4 bases and J by 7 bases. This CDR3 spans 16 amino acids. Germline V lookup: CDR1 MDHEN, CDR2 SYDVKM. TCRdb's copy holds only in-frame clones and misses some; the assay was immunoSEQ multiplex PCR. The data hold hundreds of thousands of clones, with around 88% observed a single time. The TCR originated in a woman aged 80 or over with COVID-19, enrolled during active disease. The chain employs TRBV28 and TRBJ2-2; 9 nucleotides agree with TRBD2. The sample taken for sequencing was peripheral blood. CDR3 in DNA: TGTGCCAGCAGTTCCCCGGGAGCGGGGGGAGGCGGGGAGCTGTTTTTT. Encoded protein: CASSSPGAGGGGELFF.